These T cell receptor beta chains were read from a single sample in a study of OX40 agonist ivuxolimab in advanced cancers. Produced via immunoSEQ multiplex PCR; TCRdb's table is partial and in-frame only. The sample yields over 95,000 clones, 95% to 96% seen once. Material: CD4+ or CD8+ T cells sorted from blood, obtained in a trial of the OX40 agonist ivuxolimab. The receptors originated from an adult with an advanced solid tumor such as melanoma, head and neck, liver or kidney cancer. CDR3s include the opening cysteine and the closing phenylalanine or tryptophan. Fields, in order: J gene, D gene, clone size, V gene, CDR3 DNA, CDR3 protein. A D gene is named only where the DNA matches it firmly. Clone size is given for some rows only: seen once, a few or many times, or a class if the clone is expanded.

TRBJ1-3 - - TRBV7-9 TGTGCCAGCAGCTTGGCAGGAAGCTCTGGAAACACCATATATTTT CASSLAGSSGNTIYF
TRBJ2-1 - - TRBV7-9 TGTGCCAGCAGCTTCGCCCCCCCCGTCAATGAGCAGTTCTTC CASSFAPPVNEQFF
TRBJ2-2 - - TRBV28 TGTGCCAGCAGTTTATTGGGGGAAGCGAACACCGGGGAGCTGTTTTTT CASSLLGEANTGELFF
TRBJ2-1 - - TRBV4-3 TGCGCCAGCAGCCAAGATATTAGCAATTACAATGAGCAGTTCTTC CASSQDISNYNEQFF
TRBJ1-1 TRBD1 - TRBV5-1 TGCGCCAGCAGCTCCGGGACAGGCCTTAACACTGAAGCTTTCTTT CASSSGTGLNTEAFF
TRBJ2-3 - once TRBV7-6 TGTGCCAGCAGCCCACAGGGAGGTACAGATACGCAGTATTTT CASSPQGGTDTQYF
TRBJ2-3 - - TRBV5-1 TGCGCCAGCAGCTTGTGGGGTAGCACAGATACGCAGTATTTT CASSLWGSTDTQYF
TRBJ2-2 TRBD1 - TRBV6-1 TGTGCCAGTAAACAGGGGCCGAACACCGGGGAGCTGTTTTTT CASKQGPNTGELFF
TRBJ2-5 TRBD2 few TRBV28 TGTGCCAGCAGACCAGCGGGAGGCGGATCAGAGACCCAGTACTTC CASRPAGGGSETQYF
TRBJ2-1 - - TRBV7-3 TGTGCCAGCAGCTCGTGGGGGCTGGACAATGAGCAGTTCTTC CASSSWGLDNEQFF
TRBJ1-2 - - TRBV9 TGTGCCAGCAGCGTGCAGGGAAACTATGGCTACACCTTC CASSVQGNYGYTF
TRBJ2-2 - - TRBV13 TGTGCCAGCAGCTACCGGGACTTAGAGAACACCGGGGAGCTGTTTTTT CASSYRDLENTGELFF
TRBJ1-5 - - TRBV19 TGTGCCAGTAAGGTCGGAGATAGCAATCAGCCCCAGCATTTT CASKVGDSNQPQHF
TRBJ1-4 TRBD1 - TRBV7-9 TGTGCCAGCAGCTTAACGGGGACAGGGCCAACTAATGAAAAACTGTTTTTT CASSLTGTGPTNEKLFF
TRBJ1-2 TRBD1 - TRBV27 TGTGCCAGCAGTCTTCGGACAGGGGGCGGCTATGGCTACACCTTC CASSLRTGGGYGYTF
TRBJ2-7 - - TRBV4-2 TGTGCCAGCAGCCAATTACAGGCCTACGAGCAGTACTTC CASSQLQAYEQYF
TRBJ1-5 - - TRBV28 TGTGCCAGCACCGGGTTATCGGGCAATCAGCCCCAGCATTTT CASTGLSGNQPQHF
TRBJ2-1 - - TRBV4-1 TGCGCCAGCAGCCAAGATACCAACAATGAGCAGTTCTTC CASSQDTNNEQFF
TRBJ2-1 - - TRBV28 TGTGCCAGCACAACAGGGGGGCTAGCGGTTGACAATGAGCAGTTCTTC CASTTGGLAVDNEQFF
TRBJ2-1 TRBD2 once TRBV11-1 TGTGCCAGCAGCTTACTGGATCTAGCGGGAGGGGTCTACAATGAGCAGTTCTTC CASSLLDLAGGVYNEQFF
TRBJ2-1 - - TRBV11-2 TGTGCCAGCAGCTACGGTTACAATGAGCAGTTCTTC CASSYGYNEQFF
TRBJ2-7 TRBD2 - TRBV7-4 TGTGCCAGCAGCTTAGCGACAAGGGGACTAGCGGGTTACTCCTACGAGCAGTACTTC CASSLATRGLAGYSYEQYF
TRBJ1-2 - - TRBV20-1 TGCAGTGCTAGGGGAGATGGCTACACCTTC CSARGDGYTF
TRBJ1-4 - - TRBV6-1 TGTGCCACCTCAGGAGGGACACGGTGGGAAAAACTGTTTTTT CATSGGTRWEKLFF